A single sample is the source of the 12 T cell receptor beta chains below, sequenced in a study of cytomegalovirus exposure and HLA in healthy donors. The study ran its PCR with 60 Vbeta and 13 Jbeta primers. Only in-frame clones appear in the TCRdb table, and some are missing; sequencing was by immunoSEQ multiplex PCR. In the table there are 150,000 to 200,000 clones, roughly four fifths of which are singletons. The sample comprised PBMCs. The receptors originated from a man in his fifties in good health and CMV-seropositive.

J is TRBJ2-5 and V is TRBV6-5; TRBD1 aligns across 9 bases. Germline V CDR1 and CDR2: MNHEY, SVGAGI. Trimming removed 6 bases from V and 5 bases from J; junction bases left unmatched: 4. The CDR3 covers 13 residues. This chain's CDR3 is CASRGQGLETQYF. CDR3 in DNA: TGTGCCAGCAGAGGACAGGGGTTGGAGACCCAGTACTTC.

This chain joins TRBV7-3 and TRBJ2-7; maybe TRBD2 (5 bases). There are 15 residues in the CDR3. V lost 1 base, J lost 3 bases, and 13 bases lay in between. CDR1 and CDR2 from the germline V gene are SGHTA and FQGTGA. CDR3 amino acids: CASSLMASTGYEQYF. CDR3 DNA: TGTGCCAGCAGCTTAATGGCTAGCACCGGCTACGAGCAGTACTTC. The full variable domain, completed using reference TRBV7-3 and TRBJ2-7, is GAGVSQTPSNKVTEKGKYVELRCDPISGHTALYWYRQSLGQGPEFLIYFQGTGAADDSGLPNDRFFAVRPEGSVSTLKIQRTERGDSAVYLCASSLMASTGYEQYFGPGTRLTVT.

This sequence joins TRBV6-5 and TRBJ2-2, with 7 bases aligning to TRBD1. This CDR3 has 13 residues. V gave up 5 bases and J gave up 6 bases; unmatched junction bases: 3. CDR1 and CDR2 from the germline V gene are MNHEY and SVGAGI. This CDR3 is CASSGTGAGELFF. In DNA form, the CDR3 reads TGTGCCAGCAGTGGAACAGGGGCCGGGGAGCTGTTTTTT.

The CDR3 sequence is CASSLVGGAYEQYF. The CDR3 DNA reads as TGTGCCAGCAGCTTAGTAGGGGGCGCGTACGAGCAGTACTTC. The chain links TRBV7-3 to TRBJ2-7; 7 nucleotides align to TRBD1. The CDR3 length is 14 residues. With 2 bases clipped from V and 4 bases from J, the junction kept 5 bases outside the gene matches. Germline CDR1 reads SGHTA; CDR2 reads FQGTGA.

This sequence joins TRBV9 and TRBJ1-6, with D hard to call. Trimming pared 4 bases from V and 7 bases from J, leaving 21 bases between. The CDR3 extends over 17 amino acids. Looked up from germline, CDR1 is SGDLS and CDR2 is YYNGEE. For the CDR3, the DNA is TGTGCCAGCAGCATTTCGGACGAGGGTCTCGGGAATTCACCCCTCCACTTT. Translated, it gives CASSISDEGLGNSPLHF.

This sequence joins TRBV19 and TRBJ2-5; D remains ambiguous. The CDR3 runs to 12 residues. Germline CDR1 LNHDA, CDR2 SQIVND (reference sequence). V was cut by 5 bases and J by 5 bases, with 9 bases left in between. As DNA, the CDR3 is TGTGCCAGTAGTGCCCAGAGGGAGACCCAGTACTTC. It translates to CASSAQRETQYF. The variable domain in full, completed from reference TRBV19 and TRBJ2-5, reads DGGITQSPKYLFRKEGQNVTLSCEQNLNHDAMYWYRQDPGQGLRLIYYSQIVNDFQKGDIAEGYSVSREKKESFPLTVTSAQKNPTAFYLCASSAQRETQYFGPGTRLLVL.

The chain has TRBV15 and TRBJ1-5; weak D call: TRBD1 (5 bases). Germline V gene data show CDR1 as LNHNV and CDR2 as YYDKDF (reference sequence). The CDR3 covers 14 residues. The V end was cut by 3 bases, the J end by 1 base, with 7 bases between. The CDR3 is CATSRGGSNQPQHF. The DNA of the CDR3 is TGTGCCACCAGCAGGGGGGGGAGCAATCAGCCCCAGCATTTT.

This chain's CDR3 is CASSLGDSDYGYTF. For the CDR3, the DNA is TGCGCCAGCAGCTTGGGGGACAGCGATTATGGCTACACCTTC. V is TRBV5-1 and J is TRBJ1-2, with 7 bases identical to TRBD1. Trimming took 0 bases from V and 5 from J; bases not matched to a gene: 4. Germline-derived CDR1 and CDR2 are SGHRS and YFSETQ. The length of the CDR3 is 14 residues.

The V gene is TRBV6-5, the J gene TRBJ2-1; 8 bases map to TRBD1. CDR1 and CDR2 from the germline V gene are MNHEY and SVGAGI. After removal of 2 bases from V and 5 bases from J, the junction contained 2 bases not matched to a gene. The CDR3 length is 14 residues. The DNA for the CDR3 is TGTGCCAGCAGTTACATGGACAGGGACAATGAGCAGTTCTTC. This sequence encodes CASSYMDRDNEQFF.

The CDR3 DNA follows: TGTGCCAGTAACGAGAGAAACACTGAAGCTTTCTTT. As protein: CASNERNTEAFF. The rearrangement joins TRBV19 to TRBJ1-1; no reliable D call. The CDR3 totals 12 residues. Germline assignment: CDR1 LNHDA and CDR2 SQIVND (reference sequence). Trimming took 7 bases from V and 2 from J, leaving 8 bases between them.

The chain employs TRBV28 and TRBJ1-5, with 7 bases fitting TRBD1. The CDR3 consists of 19 residues. V was clipped by 3 bases and J by 0 bases; unmatched bases: 14. Germline V gene sequence: CDR1 MDHEN, CDR2 SYDVKM. The CDR3 coding sequence is TGTGCCAGCAGTTTTAGGGCAACACAGGGGAAGGATAGCAATCAGCCCCAGCATTTT. Its protein is CASSFRATQGKDSNQPQHF.

This clone came up once. Germline and junction disagree at one end, which may indicate a read error. The chain couples TRBV7-9 to TRBJ2-7, with 7 bases lining up with TRBD1. The CDR3 sequence is 16 residues long. In germline, CDR1 is SEHNR, CDR2 FQNEAQ (reference sequence). CDR3 sequence reads: CSSSLGAVRRGHEQYF. In nucleotides, the CDR3 is TGTTCCAGCAGCTTAGGCGCTGTGCGAAGGGGGCACGAGCAGTACTTC.